A single sample gave rise to the 23 T cell receptor beta chains below, sequenced in a study of blood T cell repertoires in COVID-19. Libraries were prepared by immunoSEQ multiplex PCR; TCRdb keeps only in-frame clonotypes and omits some of them. The sample holds some 330,000 clones, roughly 90% seen once. Input material: PBMCs or T cells enriched from blood (not recorded which). These receptors all come from a woman aged 30 to 39 who had recovered from COVID-19.

The V call is TRBV7-2, the J call TRBJ1-2; unclear D gene. The CDR3 has 13 residues. Germline-derived CDR1 and CDR2 are SGHTA and FQGNSA. Between the trimmed V and J ends, which lost 5 bases and 2 bases, there was a span of 9 bases. The CDR3 DNA reads as TGTGCCAGCAGCCGAGACAACAACTATGGCTACACCTTC. As protein: CASSRDNNYGYTF.

The chain links TRBV5-4 to TRBJ2-3, with 12 positions matching TRBD2. The junction had 8 bases not matched to a gene; V was cut back by 4 bases and J by 5 bases. From germline, CDR1 is SGHNT and CDR2 YYREEE (reference sequence). This CDR3 has 16 amino acids. CDR3 amino acids: CASSPTSGRILDTQYF. The CDR3 nucleotides are TGTGCCAGCAGCCCCACTAGCGGGAGGATTTTAGATACGCAGTATTTT.

The chain recombines TRBV11-3 with TRBJ1-1; 8 bases fit TRBD1. Germline trimming cut 6 bases from V and 3 bases from J; bases unmatched to any gene: 9. The CDR3 is 15 residues long. The germline gives CDR1 SGHNT, CDR2 YENEEA. The CDR3 here is CASSYQGARDTEAFF. The CDR3 DNA reads as TGTGCCAGCAGTTATCAGGGGGCTCGGGACACTGAAGCTTTCTTT.

Details on this clone: The same CDR3 also results from other DNA sequences found in this sample. The V call is TRBV28, the J call TRBJ1-6; the match to TRBD1 covers 7 bases. The germline CDR1 and CDR2 sequences are MDHEN and SYDVKM. The CDR3 consists of 14 residues. The V segment lost 3 bases and the J segment 6 bases; nucleotides outside the gene matches: 2. The CDR3 region is CASSLRQGNSPLHF. CDR3 bases: TGTGCCAGCAGTTTGAGACAGGGTAATTCACCCCTCCACTTT.

This sequence joins TRBV7-3 and TRBJ2-3; no firm D call. The length of the CDR3 is 16 residues. Germline CDR1 SGHTA, CDR2 FQGTGA. V was clipped by 1 base and J by 3 bases, with 14 bases between them. The CDR3 sequence: CASSLRRLELTDTQYF. DNA for the CDR3: TGTGCCAGCAGCTTAAGGCGTCTGGAGCTGACAGATACGCAGTATTTT.

This clone has a single count. The chain has TRBV4-2 and TRBJ2-5, with 8 bases that match TRBD1. The germline gives CDR1 LGHNA, CDR2 YNFKEQ. Losses at the gene ends were 4 bases for V and 4 bases for J; bases not matched to a gene: 5. The CDR3 spans 14 residues. Here the CDR3 DNA reads TGTGCCAGCAGCCGAGAGGACAGGGCAGAGACCCAGTACTTC. Protein sequence: CASSREDRAETQYF.

V usage is TRBV3-1 (or the pseudogene TRBV3-2) and J usage is TRBJ2-7; a weak D match, TRBD1 (5 bases). CDR1 is LGHDT, CDR2 YNNKEL, per germline (reference sequence). Trimming took off 0 bases at V and 6 bases at J, with 12 bases between the two ends. The CDR3 contains 14 residues. CDR3 protein: CASSQDAGLVEQYF. The CDR3 nucleotides read TGTGCCAGCAGCCAAGATGCAGGGTTGGTCGAGCAGTACTTC.

The rearrangement joins TRBV2 to TRBJ1-2, with D tentatively TRBD1 (6 bases). V lost 4 bases, J lost 6 bases, and 9 bases lay in between. From germline, CDR1 is SNHLY and CDR2 FYNNEI. This CDR3 is built from 12 residues. CDR3 sequence (DNA): TGTGCCAGCAGTGTAGGGGGAGATGGCTACACCTTC. This sequence encodes CASSVGGDGYTF.

The chain couples TRBV4-2 to TRBJ1-2; the D is unclear. The CDR3 has 13 amino acids. The germline V and J ends were trimmed by 1 base and 3 bases, with 6 bases remaining between them. Germline V gene data show CDR1 as LGHNA and CDR2 as YNFKEQ. CDR3 DNA: TGTGCCAGCAGCCAAGTGGGAGACTATGGCTACACCTTC. This encodes CASSQVGDYGYTF.

Here the CDR3 reads CASSTSVGQGKYTIYF. For the CDR3, the DNA is TGTGCCAGTAGTACTTCGGTGGGACAGGGGAAGTACACCATATATTTT. J is TRBJ1-3 and V is TRBV19, with 10 bases aligning to TRBD1. V trimming: 4 bases; J trimming: 8 bases; junction bases outside the gene matches: 11. Germline values: CDR1 LNHDA, CDR2 SQIVND (reference sequence). This CDR3 spans 16 amino acids.

The CDR3 loop reads CASSPPGVAGGEEQYF. CDR3 nucleotide sequence: TGTGCCAGCAGCCCCCCGGGGGTAGCGGGAGGAGAAGAGCAGTACTTC. The V gene is TRBV27, the J gene TRBJ2-7; 10 positions match TRBD2. This CDR3 contains 16 residues. Trimming removed 6 bases from V and 7 bases from J; junction bases left unmatched: 15. Germline CDR1 reads MNHEY; CDR2 reads SMNVEV (reference sequence).

The rearrangement uses TRBV5-1 and TRBJ2-5; no clear D. V lost 4 bases to trimming and J lost 6 bases, with 13 bases between them. The CDR3 loop spans 13 amino acids. Germline V gives CDR1 SGHRS, CDR2 YFSETQ. The CDR3: CASSVLDEQTQYF. The CDR3 bases are TGCGCCAGCAGCGTTCTAGACGAGCAGACCCAGTACTTC. The entire variable domain, with the rest obtained from reference TRBV5-1 and TRBJ2-5, is as follows: KAGVTQTPRYLIKTRGQQVTLSCSPISGHRSVSWYQQTPGQGLQFLFEYFSETQRNKGNFPGRFSGRQFSNSRSEMNVSTLELGDSALYLCASSVLDEQTQYFGPGTRLLVL.

J is TRBJ1-2 and V is TRBV19, with D hard to call. Per the germline V gene, CDR1 is LNHDA and CDR2 is SQIVND (reference sequence). The germline V and J ends were trimmed by 3 bases and 0 bases, with 11 bases remaining between them. The CDR3 has 15 residues. The CDR3 is CASSIPGSSNYGYTF. The CDR3, as DNA: TGTGCCAGTAGTATCCCCGGGAGCTCTAACTATGGCTACACCTTC.

This clone was observed once. The V gene is TRBV5-1, the J gene TRBJ2-1, with TRBD2 identical over 10 bases. The CDR3 is 17 amino acids. Germline loops: CDR1 SGHRS, CDR2 YFSETQ. Trimming removed 0 bases from V and 5 bases from J; junction bases left unmatched: 8. DNA of the CDR3: TGCGCCAGCAGCTTGGGGATAGCGGGGGGCGGTAACAATGAGCAGTTCTTC. Its translation: CASSLGIAGGGNNEQFF.

This chain connects TRBV10-3 to TRBJ2-1; D may be TRBD2 (5 bases). The germline CDR1 and CDR2 sequences are ENHRY and SYGVKD. This CDR3 contains 11 residues. V lost 6 bases and J lost 8, with 8 bases in between. CDR3 residues: CAISLRDEQFF. CDR3 bases: TGTGCCATCAGCCTGAGGGATGAGCAGTTCTTC.

The V gene is TRBV19, the J gene TRBJ1-5; no reliable D call. CDR1 is LNHDA and CDR2 is SQIVND in the germline V gene (reference sequence). V lost 7 bases, J lost 4 bases, and 14 bases lay in between. CDR3 length: 14 amino acids. The CDR3 here is CASTRAGRNQPQHF. In DNA form, the CDR3 reads TGTGCCAGTACCCGGGCGGGCAGGAATCAGCCCCAGCATTTT.

CDR3 protein: CASSSTGDGRHTF. The CDR3 nucleotides read TGTGCCAGCAGCTCAACAGGGGACGGGCGTCACACCTTC. This chain uses TRBV7-2 with TRBJ1-2, with TRBD1 matching 7 bases. V dropped 4 bases and J dropped 12; count of bases not matched to a gene: 11. This CDR3 region has 13 residues. CDR1 and CDR2 (germline): SGHTA, FQGNSA.

The chain joins TRBV19 to TRBJ1-1; D remains unclear. The CDR3 length is 14 residues. Germline assignment: CDR1 LNHDA and CDR2 SQIVND (reference sequence). V was clipped by 3 bases and J by 5 bases, with 13 bases between them. CDR3 region: CASSIGSGRTEAFF. CDR3 in DNA: TGTGCCAGTAGTATTGGCTCGGGAAGGACTGAAGCTTTCTTT.

V usage is TRBV28 and J usage is TRBJ1-3; no clear D. This CDR3 has 16 amino acids. Per germline, CDR1 MDHEN and CDR2 SYDVKM. Trimming removed 6 bases at V and 0 bases at J, with 15 bases between. The CDR3 protein is CASRERVDLSGNTIYF. The CDR3 DNA reads as TGTGCCAGCAGGGAGCGTGTAGATCTCTCTGGAAACACCATATATTTT.

This sequence joins TRBV28 and TRBJ1-6; D is perhaps TRBD1 (5 bases). V was pared by 9 bases and J by 8 bases, with 17 bases between. Germline lookup yields CDR1 MDHEN and CDR2 SYDVKM. The CDR3 is made up of 14 amino acids. The CDR3 nucleotides read TGTGCCAGTAGCTTTCAAGGGGCTTATTCACCCCTCCACTTT. Residues: CASSFQGAYSPLHF.

This clone was found once. The chain is built from TRBV19 and TRBJ2-5; D is perhaps TRBD2 (6 bases). Germline V gene lookup returns CDR1 LNHDA and CDR2 SQIVND (reference sequence). CDR3 length: 14 amino acids. Trimming removed 6 bases at V and 2 bases at J, with 13 bases between. The DNA for the CDR3 is TGTGCCAGTAGCACCTTCGGGGGTCAAGAGACCCAGTACTTC. This encodes CASSTFGGQETQYF.

The chain carries TRBV27 and TRBJ2-1; tentatively, D is TRBD2 (5 bases). Trimming cost V 2 bases and J 0 bases, with 11 bases left between them. The CDR3 loop spans 16 amino acids. Germline V gene sequence: CDR1 MNHEY, CDR2 SMNVEV (reference sequence). CDR3: CASSLTGIYSYNEQFF. The CDR3 DNA sequence: TGTGCCAGCAGTTTAACCGGGATTTACTCCTACAATGAGCAGTTCTTC.

J is TRBJ2-7 and V is TRBV12-3 or TRBV12-4, with TRBD1 matching 7 bases. V was pared by 6 bases and J by 5 bases, with 7 bases of the junction left unmatched. The CDR3 runs 13 residues. CDR3 loop: CASRETGVHEQYF. CDR3 coding DNA: TGTGCCAGCAGGGAAACAGGGGTCCACGAGCAGTACTTC.